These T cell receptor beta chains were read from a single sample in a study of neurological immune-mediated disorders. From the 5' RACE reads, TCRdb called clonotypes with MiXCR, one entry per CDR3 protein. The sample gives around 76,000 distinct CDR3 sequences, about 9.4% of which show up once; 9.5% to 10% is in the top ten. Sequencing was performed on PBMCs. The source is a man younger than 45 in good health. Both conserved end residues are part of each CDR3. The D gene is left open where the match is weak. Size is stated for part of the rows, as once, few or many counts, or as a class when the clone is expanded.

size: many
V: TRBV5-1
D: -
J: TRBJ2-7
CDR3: CASSLGLANYEQYF
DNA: TGCGCCAGCAGCTTGGGCCTAGCAAACTACGAGCAGTACTTC

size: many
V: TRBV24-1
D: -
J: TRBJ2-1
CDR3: CATSDRIRGREQFF
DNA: TGTGCCACCAGTGATAGGATCAGGGGGAGGGAGCAGTTCTTC

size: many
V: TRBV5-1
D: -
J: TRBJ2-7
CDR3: CASSGGAPAYEQYF
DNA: TGCGCCAGCAGCGGAGGGGCTCCGGCCTACGAGCAGTACTTC

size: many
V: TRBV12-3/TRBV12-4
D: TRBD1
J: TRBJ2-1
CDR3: CASSQGQGGYNEQFF
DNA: TGTGCCAGCAGTCAAGGACAGGGAGGCTACAATGAGCAGTTCTTC

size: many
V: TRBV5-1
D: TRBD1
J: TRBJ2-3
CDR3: CASSPGTGGSDTQYF
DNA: TGCGCCAGCAGCCCGGGGACAGGGGGCTCAGATACGCAGTATTTT

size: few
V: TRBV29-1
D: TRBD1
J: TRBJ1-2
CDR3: CSVWDRARDYGYTF
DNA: TGCAGCGTCTGGGACAGGGCGAGAGACTATGGCTACACCTTC

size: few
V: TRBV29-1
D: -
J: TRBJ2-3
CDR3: CSVDGGDRNTDTQYF
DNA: TGCAGCGTTGATGGGGGGGACAGGAACACAGATACGCAGTATTTT

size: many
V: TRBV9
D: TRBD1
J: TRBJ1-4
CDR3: CASSALSGTGNEKLFF
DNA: TGTGCCAGCAGCGCCCTTTCCGGGACAGGGAATGAAAAACTGTTTTTT

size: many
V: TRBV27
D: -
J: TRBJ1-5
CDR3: CASQDARGGNQPQHF
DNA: TGTGCCAGTCAAGATGCGAGGGGGGGGAATCAGCCCCAGCATTTT

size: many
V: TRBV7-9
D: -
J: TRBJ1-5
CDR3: CASRKTGDQPQHF
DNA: TGTGCCAGCAGAAAAACGGGGGATCAGCCCCAGCATTTT

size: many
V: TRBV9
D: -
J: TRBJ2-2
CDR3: CASSVAVSSNTGELFF
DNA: TGTGCCAGCAGCGTAGCGGTCAGCTCGAACACCGGGGAGCTGTTTTTT

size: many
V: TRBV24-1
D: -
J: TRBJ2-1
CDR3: CATSDHYGGLYNEQFF
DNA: TGTGCCACCAGTGACCACTACGGGGGCCTTTACAATGAGCAGTTCTTC

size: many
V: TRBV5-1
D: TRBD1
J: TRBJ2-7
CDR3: CASSEGTATYEQYF
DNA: TGCGCCAGCAGCGAGGGGACAGCAACCTACGAGCAGTACTTC

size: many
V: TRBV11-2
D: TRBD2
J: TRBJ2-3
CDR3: CASSFSGGPDTQYF
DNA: TGTGCCAGCAGCTTCTCGGGAGGGCCAGATACGCAGTATTTT

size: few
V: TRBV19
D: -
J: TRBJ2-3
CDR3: CASSMVGERTDTQYF
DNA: TGTGCCAGTAGTATGGTGGGGGAGAGGACAGATACGCAGTATTTT

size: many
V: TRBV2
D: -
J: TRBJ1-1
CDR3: CASSEEGGGTEAFF
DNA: TGTGCCAGCAGTGAGGAAGGTGGGGGCACTGAAGCTTTCTTT

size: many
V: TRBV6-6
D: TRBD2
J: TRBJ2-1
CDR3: CASSYSIAGEWNEQFF
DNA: TGTGCCAGCAGTTACTCCATAGCGGGAGAGTGGAATGAGCAGTTCTTC

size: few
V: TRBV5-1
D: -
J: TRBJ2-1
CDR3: CASQYGTTTNNEQFF
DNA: TGCGCCAGCCAATACGGGACAACTACTAACAATGAGCAGTTCTTC

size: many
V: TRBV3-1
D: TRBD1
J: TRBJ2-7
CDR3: CASSQGTGGEQYF
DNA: TGTGCCAGCAGCCAAGGAACAGGGGGAGAGCAGTACTTC

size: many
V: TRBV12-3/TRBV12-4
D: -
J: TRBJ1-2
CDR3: CASSSTVGGYTF
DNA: TGTGCCAGCAGTTCCACGGTGGGTGGCTACACCTTC

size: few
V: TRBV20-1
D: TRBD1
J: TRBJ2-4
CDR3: CSARRATGGNIQYF
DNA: TGCAGTGCTAGGAGGGCGACAGGGGGGAACATTCAGTACTTC

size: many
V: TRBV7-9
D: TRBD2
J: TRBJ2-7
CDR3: CASSQLAGEPHEQYF
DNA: TGTGCCAGCAGCCAGCTAGCGGGAGAACCCCACGAGCAGTACTTC

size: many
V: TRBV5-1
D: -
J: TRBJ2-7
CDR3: CASVTGVGEQYF
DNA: TGCGCCAGCGTAACGGGGGTCGGCGAGCAGTACTTC

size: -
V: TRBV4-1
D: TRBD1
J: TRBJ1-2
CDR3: CASSARTGTGQGYTF
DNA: TGCGCCAGCAGCGCTCGGACAGGGACAGGGCAAGGCTACACCTTC

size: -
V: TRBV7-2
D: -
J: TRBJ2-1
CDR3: CASSRGTGGEQFF
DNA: TGTGCCAGCAGTCGGGGTACCGGGGGCGAGCAGTTCTTC

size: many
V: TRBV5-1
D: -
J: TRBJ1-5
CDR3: CASSLDQGIDQPQHF
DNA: TGCGCCAGCAGCTTGGATCAGGGAATCGATCAGCCCCAGCATTTT

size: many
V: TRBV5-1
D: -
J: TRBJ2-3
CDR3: CASSLSSSPRGYTDTQYF
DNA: TGCGCCAGCAGCTTATCTTCCTCCCCGAGGGGGTACACAGATACGCAGTATTTT

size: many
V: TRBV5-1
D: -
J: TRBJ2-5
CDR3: CASSWTVQETQYF
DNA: TGCGCCAGCAGCTGGACGGTTCAAGAGACCCAGTACTTC

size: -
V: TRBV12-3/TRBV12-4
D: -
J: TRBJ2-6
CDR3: CASRQGSGTNVLTF
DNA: TGTGCCAGCAGGCAGGGTTCTGGGACCAACGTCCTGACTTTC

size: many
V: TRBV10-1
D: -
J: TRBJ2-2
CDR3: CASRERYTGELFF
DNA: TGCGCCAGCAGGGAAAGGTACACCGGGGAGCTGTTTTTT

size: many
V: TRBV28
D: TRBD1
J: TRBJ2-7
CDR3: CASSWDRGHEQYF
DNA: TGTGCCAGCAGTTGGGACAGGGGCCACGAGCAGTACTTC

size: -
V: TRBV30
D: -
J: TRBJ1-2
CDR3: CAWSVSNPGPGYTF
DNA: TGTGCCTGGAGTGTATCTAACCCCGGCCCCGGCTACACCTTC

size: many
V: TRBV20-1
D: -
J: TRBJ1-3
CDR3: CSVIRTETGNTIYF
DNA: TGCAGTGTGATTAGGACCGAAACTGGAAACACCATATATTTT

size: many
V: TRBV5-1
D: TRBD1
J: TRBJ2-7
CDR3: CASSRRRDRDLSPTYEQYF
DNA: TGCGCCAGCAGCCGGCGGCGGGACAGGGACTTATCCCCCACCTACGAGCAGTACTTC

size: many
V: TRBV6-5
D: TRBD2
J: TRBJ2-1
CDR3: CASSYTGLAGGNEQFF
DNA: TGTGCCAGCAGTTACACCGGACTAGCGGGAGGCAATGAGCAGTTCTTC

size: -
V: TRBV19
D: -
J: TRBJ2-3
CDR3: CASSIGTSFRTDTQYF
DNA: TGTGCCAGTAGTATAGGTACTAGCTTCCGCACAGATACGCAGTATTTT

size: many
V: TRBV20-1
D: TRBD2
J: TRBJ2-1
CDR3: CSAPGLAGGPKNEQFF
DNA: TGCAGTGCTCCGGGACTAGCGGGAGGGCCTAAAAATGAGCAGTTCTTC

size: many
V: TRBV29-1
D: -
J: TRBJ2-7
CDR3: CSVEDLRVRREQYF
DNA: TGCAGCGTTGAAGATCTTAGGGTACGGCGCGAGCAGTACTTC

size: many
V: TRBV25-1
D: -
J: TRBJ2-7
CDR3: CASSEYWGIVTF
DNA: TGTGCCAGCAGTGAATATTGGGGGATCGTCACCTTC

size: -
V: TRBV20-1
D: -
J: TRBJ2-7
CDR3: CSAPQKYEQYF
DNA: TGCAGTGCTCCTCAAAAATACGAGCAGTACTTC

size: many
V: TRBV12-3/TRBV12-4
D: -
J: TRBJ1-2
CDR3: CASSPDPYYGYTF
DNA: TGTGCCAGCAGCCCCGACCCGTACTATGGCTACACCTTC

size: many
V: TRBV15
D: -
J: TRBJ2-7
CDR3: CATSREQVSYEQYF
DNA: TGTGCCACCAGCAGAGAACAGGTCTCCTACGAGCAGTACTTC

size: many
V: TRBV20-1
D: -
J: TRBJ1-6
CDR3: CSASRGQEDSPLHF
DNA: TGCAGTGCTAGTCGGGGGCAGGAGGATTCACCCCTCCACTTT

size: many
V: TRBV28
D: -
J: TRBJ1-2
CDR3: CASSQPGLNYGYTF
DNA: TGTGCCAGCAGCCAGCCGGGTTTAAACTATGGCTACACCTTC

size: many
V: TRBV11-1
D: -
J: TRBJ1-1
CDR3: CASSFQGGAFF
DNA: TGTGCCAGCAGCTTCCAGGGAGGAGCTTTCTTT

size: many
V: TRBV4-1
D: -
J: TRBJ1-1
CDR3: CASSQGADTEAFF
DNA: TGCGCCAGCAGCCAGGGGGCAGACACTGAAGCTTTCTTT

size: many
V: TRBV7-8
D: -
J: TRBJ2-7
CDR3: CASSLSGLRYEQYF
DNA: TGTGCCAGCAGCTTATCGGGTTTGAGGTACGAGCAGTACTTC

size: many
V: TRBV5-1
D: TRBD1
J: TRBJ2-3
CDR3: CASSGDRGMDTDTQYF
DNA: TGCGCCAGCAGCGGTGACAGGGGAATGGACACAGATACGCAGTATTTT

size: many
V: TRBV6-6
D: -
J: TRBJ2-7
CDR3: CASSYPDRNYEQYF
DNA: TGTGCCAGCAGTTACCCTGACAGGAACTACGAGCAGTACTTC

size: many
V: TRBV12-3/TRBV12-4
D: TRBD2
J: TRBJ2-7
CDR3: CASSPELAGALYEQYF
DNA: TGTGCCAGCAGTCCGGAACTAGCGGGAGCACTCTACGAGCAGTACTTC

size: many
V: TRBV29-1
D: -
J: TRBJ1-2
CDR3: CSVVPFGLHFYGYTF
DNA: TGCAGCGTTGTCCCTTTTGGACTGCATTTCTATGGCTACACCTTC

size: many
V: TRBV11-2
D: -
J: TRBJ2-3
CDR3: CASSSRMSTDTQYF
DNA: TGTGCCAGCAGCTCCCGGATGAGCACAGATACGCAGTATTTT

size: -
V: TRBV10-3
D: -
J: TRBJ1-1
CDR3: CAISESVGEGVYQVGSFF
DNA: TGTGCCATCAGTGAGTCGGTCGGTGAGGGAGTGTACCAGGTGGGATCTTTCTTT

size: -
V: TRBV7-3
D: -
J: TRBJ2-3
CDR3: CASSFDGSTDTQYF
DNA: TGTGCCAGCAGCTTTGACGGCAGCACAGATACGCAGTATTTT

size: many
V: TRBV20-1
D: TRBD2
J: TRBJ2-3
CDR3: CSARDSTSGYTDTQYF
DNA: TGCAGTGCTAGAGATTCTACTAGCGGGTACACAGATACGCAGTATTTT

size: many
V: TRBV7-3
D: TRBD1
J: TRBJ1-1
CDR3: CASGTGPGTEAFF
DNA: TGTGCCAGCGGGACAGGGCCGGGGACTGAAGCTTTCTTT

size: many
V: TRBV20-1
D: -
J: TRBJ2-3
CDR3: CSARSTVTDTQYF
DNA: TGCAGTGCTAGATCGACAGTCACAGATACGCAGTATTTT

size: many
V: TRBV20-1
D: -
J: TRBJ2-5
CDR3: CSEDLANQETQYF
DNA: TGCAGTGAGGACCTAGCGAACCAAGAGACCCAGTACTTC

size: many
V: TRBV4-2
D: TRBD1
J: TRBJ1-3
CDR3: CASSHPGQGANGNTIYF
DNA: TGTGCCAGCAGCCACCCCGGGCAGGGGGCAAATGGAAACACCATATATTTT